This paragraph reports one T cell receptor (beta chain). The data originate from a study of blood T cell repertoires in COVID-19. About the research overall: Specimens from acute and convalescent COVID-19 originated in the United States, Italy and Spain.

Trimming left V 8 bases short and J 0 bases short, with 18 bases between. The germline gives CDR1 SGHRS, CDR2 YFSETQ. This CDR3 region has 16 residues. Authors' analysis steps: Reference gene primers were amplified, and this amplification served to estimate nucleated cell counts. Here immunoSEQ multiplex PCR was the method, and the copy in TCRdb shows in-frame clones only, minus some. V and J calls and clone size come straight from that table; D and trimming were deduced from the DNA. The table shows just over 300,000 clones, with around 90% occurring only once. Cohort allocation depended upon clinical history that participants reported.

The source material was PBMCs or T cells enriched from blood (not recorded which). The rearrangement joins TRBV5-1 to TRBJ1-3; weak D call: TRBD1 (5 bases). The clonotype was recovered from a woman aged 18-29 years with acute COVID-19. The CDR3 region has the DNA TGCGCCAGTAGCCCGGAGGGACCATACTCTGGAAACACCATATATTTT. This gives the protein CASSPEGPYSGNTIYF.